The sequence of this T cell receptor beta chain was determined in a study of T cells after yellow fever vaccination. Findings and limits, study-wide: Though weaker, the secondary response peaked faster, on day 5 versus 15. CD4 and CD8 compartments shared a small share of clonotypes.

Remarks on this clonotype: The antigen is not known.

The junction had 5 bases not matched to a gene; V was cut back by 4 bases and J by 8 bases. The CDR3 is 12 residues long. Germline lookup yields CDR1 SQVTM and CDR2 ANQGSEA. The authors made TCR cDNA by 5'RACE template switching, adding a universal primer site and UMIs. From the 5' RACE reads, TCRdb called clonotypes with MiXCR, one entry per CDR3 protein. This table holds roughly 99,000 distinct CDR3 sequences, around 5.8% found once. The source material was CD8+ T cells sorted from PBMCs, sampled 10 days after the yellow fever booster vaccination. The source is a man aged 18 to 30 who received the YFV17D yellow fever vaccine. The chain uses TRBV29-1 and TRBJ2-3, with TRBD2 matching 8 bases. The CDR3 region is CSVARAGGTQYF. As DNA, the CDR3 is TGCAGCGTTGCCAGGGCGGGGGGTACGCAGTATTTT.